This TCR beta chain was documented in a study of T cells in Graves' hyperthyroidism and ophthalmopathy. Amplification of TCR beta CDR3 regions was performed using RNA transcripts as template. TCR CDR3 underwent first-round RT-PCR with the HTBI primer set. TCRdb recomputed calls from the multiplex PCR reads with MiXCR, one row per CDR3 protein. The sample lists roughly 93,000 distinct CDR3 sequences, around 42% occurring once. In its sample, this clonotype was seen many times. The CDR3 sequence is 17 residues long. Germline assignment: CDR1 MNHEY and CDR2 SVGEGT. V dropped 2 bases and J dropped 0 bases, with 14 bases sitting between them.

The sequence came from a woman aged 25 to 39 with Graves' hyperthyroidism. Specimen: peripheral blood or thyroid tissue (not recorded which). The V call is TRBV6-2 or TRBV6-3, the J call TRBJ1-5; D gene ambiguous. The CDR3 coding sequence is TGTGCCAGCAGTTACGCGTCAGCCCCCTATAGCAATCAGCCCCAGCATTTT. It encodes CASSYASAPYSNQPQHF.